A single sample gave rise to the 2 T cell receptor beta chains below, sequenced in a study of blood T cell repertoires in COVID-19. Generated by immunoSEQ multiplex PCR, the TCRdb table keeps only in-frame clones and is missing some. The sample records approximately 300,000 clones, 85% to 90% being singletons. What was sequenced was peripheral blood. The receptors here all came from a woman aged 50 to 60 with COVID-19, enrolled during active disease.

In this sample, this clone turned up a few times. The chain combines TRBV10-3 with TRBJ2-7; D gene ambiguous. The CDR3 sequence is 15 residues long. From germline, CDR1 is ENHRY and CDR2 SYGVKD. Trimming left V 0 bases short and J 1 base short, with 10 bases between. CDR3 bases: TGTGCCATCAGTGAGTCGGTTAGCCCTTCCTACGAGCAGTACTTC. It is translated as CAISESVSPSYEQYF.

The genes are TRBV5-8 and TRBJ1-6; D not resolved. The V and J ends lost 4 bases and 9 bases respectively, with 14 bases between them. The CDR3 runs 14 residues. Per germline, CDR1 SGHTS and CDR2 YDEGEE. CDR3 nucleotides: TGTGCCAGCAGCCTGGACCAACGGGGTTCACCCCTCCACTTT. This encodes CASSLDQRGSPLHF.